The entry that follows covers one T cell receptor beta chain sequence. The antigen is unknown. This specimen comes from a study of cytomegalovirus exposure and HLA in healthy donors. Participants comprised healthy donors of bone marrow. Germline loops: CDR1 LGHNA, CDR2 YSLEER. Trimming removed 0 bases at V and 4 bases at J, with 22 bases between. There are 20 residues in the CDR3. Whole-study findings and limits: Reported results showed that the classifier diagnosed cytomegalovirus status with high specificity and sensitivity.

It was with 60 Vbeta and 13 Jbeta primers that the PCR ran. Repertoires were generated with immunoSEQ multiplex PCR, while TCRdb's copy carries only in-frame clones and drops some. In the table there are around 140,000 clones, roughly 85% of which are singletons. V is TRBV4-3 and J is TRBJ2-6; a weak D match, TRBD1 (6 bases). The specimen sequenced was PBMCs. This TCR derives from a man aged 40-50 years in good health and CMV-seronegative. This chain's CDR3 is CASSQDRGSGLPAGANVLTF. The CDR3 region has the DNA TGCGCCAGCAGCCAAGATAGGGGGAGTGGACTCCCAGCGGGGGCCAACGTCCTGACTTTC.